The 16 T cell receptor beta chains in this list originate from one sample, sequenced in a study of OX40 agonist ivuxolimab in advanced cancers. Only in-frame clones appear in the TCRdb table, and some are missing; sequencing was by immunoSEQ multiplex PCR. Of 5,000 to 6,000 clones detected, roughly 90% appear once; the ten largest clones hold about 42%. Source: CD4+ or CD8+ T cells sorted from blood, taken in a trial of the OX40 agonist ivuxolimab. All receptors come from an adult with an advanced solid tumor such as melanoma, head and neck, liver or kidney cancer.

The rearrangement joins TRBV27 to TRBJ2-5; weak D call: TRBD2 (5 bases). V was cut by 2 bases and J by 5 bases, with 21 bases left in between. This CDR3 contains 17 residues. Germline-derived CDR1 and CDR2 are MNHEY and SMNVEV (reference sequence). In DNA form, the CDR3 reads TGTGCCAGCAGTTTAAGCTTGCTTTCAGTACCGGGGGAGACCCAGTACTTC. Residues: CASSLSLLSVPGETQYF.

The J gene is TRBJ1-5, the V gene TRBV4-1, with a possible D match to TRBD1 (6 bases). Trimming shortened V by 5 bases and J by 5 bases, and 13 bases separated the two germline ends. Germline CDR1 and CDR2: MGHRA and YSYEKL. CDR3 size: 14 residues. CDR3 sequence (DNA): TGCGCCAGCAGCACCCGGGGGCCCCATCAGCCCCAGCATTTT. This translates into CASSTRGPHQPQHF.

The V and J genes are TRBV28 and TRBJ1-2; D gene uncertain. This CDR3 has 13 amino acids. Germline V lookup: CDR1 MDHEN, CDR2 SYDVKM. V lost 2 bases to trimming and J lost 6 bases, with 10 bases between them. The CDR3 DNA is TGTGCCAGCAGTTTAATAGGCCAGCATGGCTACACCTTC. It specifies CASSLIGQHGYTF.

The gene calls are TRBV11-2 and TRBJ2-3, with D maybe TRBD1 (6 bases). V was pared by 5 bases and J by 6 bases, with 18 bases between. The CDR3 is 15 residues long. Germline lookup yields CDR1 SGHAT and CDR2 FQNNGV. The CDR3 region has the DNA TGTGCCAGCAGCCCGTCCCGGGACACAATCGATACGCAGTATTTT. Translating it yields CASSPSRDTIDTQYF.

This sequence joins TRBV6-1 and TRBJ2-1, with 12 bases identical to TRBD2. Trimming took 4 bases from V and 8 from J; bases not matched to a gene: 3. The CDR3 is made up of 14 amino acids. Germline V gene sequence: CDR1 MNHNS, CDR2 SASEGT. The CDR3 here is CASSGLAGGDEQFF. CDR3 in DNA: TGTGCCAGCAGTGGTCTAGCGGGGGGGGATGAGCAGTTCTTC.

This clone has a handful of counts. V usage is TRBV27 and J usage is TRBJ1-4; 10 bases line up with TRBD1. Per the germline V gene, CDR1 is MNHEY and CDR2 is SMNVEV (reference sequence). V trimming: 6 bases; J trimming: 4 bases; junction bases outside the gene matches: 5. This CDR3 comprises 15 residues. The CDR3 protein is CASRPGTGDNEKLFF. CDR3 DNA: TGTGCCAGCAGACCGGGGACAGGGGATAATGAAAAACTGTTTTTT.

The gene calls are TRBV9 and TRBJ2-4; TRBD2 matches at 8 bases. This CDR3 contains 14 residues. The J segment lost 8 bases and the V segment lost 0 bases, leaving 4 bases of the junction unmatched. Per the germline V gene, CDR1 is SGDLS and CDR2 is YYNGEE. The CDR3 protein is CASSVEAGVDIQYF. The CDR3, as DNA: TGTGCCAGCAGCGTAGAAGCGGGAGTGGACATTCAGTACTTC.

This clone was detected only a few times. J is TRBJ1-1 and V is TRBV19, with a weak D call TRBD1 (6 bases). V shed 5 bases and J shed 7 bases, with 14 bases lying between them. Germline-derived CDR1 and CDR2 are LNHDA and SQIVND (reference sequence). This CDR3 is built from 13 residues. CDR3 protein: CASSVNRANEAFF. In DNA, the CDR3 is TGTGCCAGTAGTGTTAACAGGGCGAATGAAGCTTTCTTT.

A single count supports this clone. V usage is TRBV5-1 and J usage is TRBJ2-1, with 14 bases fitting TRBD2. The V gene's germline CDR1 is SGHRS and CDR2 YFSETQ. The CDR3 runs to 18 residues. V lost 7 bases and J lost 8; bases outside the gene matches: 17. CDR3 amino acids: CASQGTGLAGGWLDEQFF. The DNA of the CDR3 is TGCGCCAGCCAAGGGACCGGACTAGCGGGAGGTTGGCTTGATGAGCAGTTCTTC.

This chain links TRBV19 with TRBJ2-3, with 8 bases lining up with TRBD1. The CDR3 has 16 residues. Per the germline V gene, CDR1 is LNHDA and CDR2 is SQIVND (reference sequence). J was trimmed by 2 bases and V by 1 base; bases with no gene match: 5. The CDR3 sequence: CASSIGQGKFTDTQYF. The CDR3 coding sequence is TGTGCCAGTAGTATAGGACAGGGGAAATTCACAGATACGCAGTATTTT.

The rearrangement uses TRBV29-1 and TRBJ2-3; no reliable D call. The CDR3 contains 13 residues. In germline, CDR1 is SQVTM, CDR2 ANQGSEA. V lost 7 bases and J 0 bases, leaving 11 bases between the germline ends. In DNA, the CDR3 is TGCAGCGACACACTTGGGAGCACAGATACGCAGTATTTT. This translates into CSDTLGSTDTQYF.

This chain uses TRBV6-5 with TRBJ2-5, with D hard to call. The CDR3 length is 13 residues. V lost 6 bases, J lost 1 base, and 9 bases lay in between. The germline gives CDR1 MNHEY, CDR2 SVGAGI. The DNA of the CDR3 is TGTGCCAGCAGCGACGGAATCCAAGAGACCCAGTACTTC. Translating it yields CASSDGIQETQYF.

The rearrangement links TRBV27 to TRBJ2-3; 7 bases are shared with TRBD2. The V and J ends lost 5 bases and 3 bases, in that order; junction bases with no gene match: 2. The CDR3 contains 13 residues. Germline CDR1 MNHEY, CDR2 SMNVEV (reference sequence). The CDR3 coding sequence is TGTGCCAGCAGTGTAGCGGGTACAGATACGCAGTATTTT. Its protein is CASSVAGTDTQYF.

The chain links TRBV28 to TRBJ2-1; TRBD2 matches 7 bases. The CDR3 runs 15 residues. Germline CDR1 is MDHEN and CDR2 is SYDVKM. V was clipped by 6 bases and J by 0 bases; unmatched bases: 5. CDR3 bases: TGTGCCAGCAGCATTCTAGCGGACTCCTACAATGAGCAGTTCTTC. The encoded protein is CASSILADSYNEQFF.

This chain connects TRBV7-6 to TRBJ2-2, with D maybe TRBD2 (6 bases). CDR3 length: 17 residues. V shed 5 bases and J shed 4 bases, with 20 bases lying between them. Per germline, CDR1 SGHVS and CDR2 FNYEAQ. For the CDR3, the DNA is TGTGCCAGCAGCCATGTGGGAGGAGTAGACTTCACCGGGGAGCTGTTTTTT. The encoded protein is CASSHVGGVDFTGELFF.

V usage is TRBV29-1 and J usage is TRBJ2-1; TRBD1 matches at 8 bases. This CDR3 has 10 residues. The V and J ends lost 3 bases and 15 bases, in that order; junction bases with no gene match: 4. CDR1 is SQVTM and CDR2 is ANQGSEA in the germline V gene. For the CDR3, the DNA is TGCAGCGTTGACAGGGGGCAGCCGTTCTTC. It yields the protein CSVDRGQPFF.